The clone carrying this T cell receptor beta chain was observed a few times. TCRdb called the 5' RACE reads again in MiXCR, with one record for every CDR3 protein. The sample shows a few hundred thousand distinct CDR3 sequences, less than 25% of them seen only once. V trimming: 6 bases; J trimming: 7 bases; junction bases outside the gene matches: 9. The CDR3 consists of 15 residues. Looked up from germline, CDR1 is MDHEN and CDR2 is SYDVKM. The record originates from a study of T-cell memory formation after mild COVID-19. The specimen sequenced was PBMCs or a T cell subset sorted from them (not recorded which). The sequence derives from a man between 18 and 35 years old who had mild COVID-19 (a few samples of this study predate the infection). Cell type and time point are not known. The gene calls are TRBV28 and TRBJ2-2; 9 nucleotides agree with TRBD2. Here the CDR3 reads CASRVELAGVGELFF. DNA for the CDR3: TGTGCCAGCAGGGTAGAACTAGCGGGTGTCGGGGAGCTGTTTTTT.